Below, 26 T cell receptor beta chains from the same sample are listed, as sequenced in a study of early T cells in non-severe SARS-CoV-2 infection. TCRdb itself ran the 5' RACE reads through MiXCR, one entry per CDR3 protein. The sample contains 40,000 to 60,000 distinct CDR3 sequences, about an eighth of which appear only once. Sequenced: whole blood. The receptors stem from an adult who was a healthcare worker with PCR-confirmed SARS-CoV-2 infection or an uninfected control (not recorded which).

The sample holds a few counts of this clonotype. The V gene is TRBV7-9, the J gene TRBJ2-1; no definite D call. This CDR3 region has 14 residues. Germline V gives CDR1 SEHNR, CDR2 FQNEAQ (reference sequence). The V and J ends lost 4 bases and 2 bases respectively, with 9 bases between them. The CDR3 DNA sequence: TGTGCCAGCAGCTCCGCTGGGGCCTACAATGAGCAGTTCTTC. This gives the protein CASSSAGAYNEQFF.

The chain joins TRBV9 to TRBJ1-6; tentatively, D is TRBD1 (5 bases). The CDR3 has 16 amino acids. Per germline, CDR1 SGDLS and CDR2 YYNGEE. Trimming shortened V by 0 bases and J by 4 bases, and 11 bases separated the two germline ends. The CDR3 spells CASSVDSGRYNSPLHF. The CDR3 DNA reads as TGTGCCAGCAGCGTAGATTCGGGACGTTATAATTCACCCCTCCACTTT.

This clonotype showed up just a few times. The chain is built from TRBV2 and TRBJ2-7; D uncertain. The CDR3 consists of 10 residues. Per germline, CDR1 SNHLY and CDR2 FYNNEI. Trimming took 5 bases from V and 4 from J, leaving 3 bases between them. The CDR3 nucleotides read TGTGCCAGCAGTCGATACGAGCAGTACTTC. Protein sequence: CASSRYEQYF.

This clonotype was detected a few times. V usage is TRBV7-9 and J usage is TRBJ2-7, with 8 bases matching TRBD1. Germline V CDR1 and CDR2: SEHNR, FQNEAQ (reference sequence). The CDR3 has 16 residues. V trimming: 5 bases; J trimming: 0 bases; junction bases outside the gene matches: 9. CDR3 DNA sequence: TGTGCCAGCAGCCCTGGACAGGGAGTTTCCTCCTACGAGCAGTACTTC. It codes for CASSPGQGVSSYEQYF. Based on the CDR3 plus reference TRBV7-9 and TRBJ2-7, the full variable domain is DTGVSQNPRHKITKRGQNVTFRCDPISEHNRLYWYRQTLGQGPEFLTYFQNEAQLEKSRLLSDRFSAERPKGSFSTLEIQRTEQGDSAMYLCASSPGQGVSSYEQYFGPGTRLTVT.

There are many counts of this clonotype. This sequence joins TRBV6-1 and TRBJ2-7, with D unresolved. CDR1 is MNHNS, CDR2 SASEGT, per germline. CDR3 size: 13 residues. The ends were cut back, 4 bases at V and 0 bases at J, with 7 bases in the middle. CDR3 loop: CASSVVTSYEQYF. The CDR3, as DNA: TGTGCCAGCAGTGTTGTCACCTCCTACGAGCAGTACTTC.

In this sample, this clonotype turned up many times. This chain connects TRBV12-3 or TRBV12-4 to TRBJ1-2; 7 positions match TRBD1. The V gene end was trimmed by 6 bases and the J gene end by 8 bases; junction bases not matched to a gene: 6. The CDR3 is 12 amino acids. This CDR3 is CASSQGGGGYTF. The CDR3 region has the DNA TGTGCCAGCAGCCAAGGGGGCGGCGGCTACACCTTC.

This chain links TRBV3-1 with TRBJ1-5, with TRBD1 identical over 9 bases. The length of the CDR3 is 17 residues. V dropped 3 bases and J dropped 3; count of bases not matched to a gene: 9. Germline V lookup: CDR1 LGHDT, CDR2 YNNKEL (reference sequence). In nucleotides, the CDR3 is TGTGCCAGCAGCCACTCTATAGGGACAGGGATCAATCAGCCCCAGCATTTT. It specifies CASSHSIGTGINQPQHF.

This clonotype was picked up many times. This chain links TRBV5-1 with TRBJ1-1; D is uncertain. Germline values: CDR1 SGHRS, CDR2 YFSETQ. This CDR3 contains 14 residues. V dropped 4 bases and J dropped 0 bases, with 10 bases sitting between them. CDR3 bases: TGCGCCAGCAGCCCTGGAGACATGAACACTGAAGCTTTCTTT. It specifies CASSPGDMNTEAFF.

This clonotype showed up many times. This chain connects TRBV7-2 to TRBJ1-5, with 12 bases identical to TRBD1. The length of the CDR3 is 15 residues. Germline assignment: CDR1 SGHTA and CDR2 FQGNSA. V lost 4 bases to trimming and J lost 5 bases; unmatched junction nucleotides: 3. The CDR3 DNA sequence: TGTGCCAGCAGCTGGGGACAGGGGGCGGATCAGCCCCAGCATTTT. Encoded protein: CASSWGQGADQPQHF.

CDR3 region: CASSSSLWNEQFF. The DNA of the CDR3 is TGTGCCAGCAGCTCTAGCCTTTGGAATGAGCAGTTCTTC. This chain links TRBV2 with TRBJ2-1, with D possibly being TRBD2 (5 bases). V shed 6 bases and J shed 7 bases, with 13 bases lying between them. The germline V gene encodes CDR1 SNHLY and CDR2 FYNNEI. The CDR3 runs to 13 residues. Supplemented by reference TRBV2 and TRBJ2-1, the full variable domain reads EPEVTQTPSHQVTQMGQEVILRCVPISNHLYFYWYRQILGQKVEFLVSFYNNEISEKSEIFDDQFSVERPDGSNFTLKIRSTKLEDSAMYFCASSSSLWNEQFFGPGTRLTVL.

V gene TRBV19 combines with J gene TRBJ2-3; D is uncertain. Germline CDR1 and CDR2: LNHDA and SQIVND (reference sequence). This CDR3 region has 14 residues. V was clipped by 3 bases and J by 2 bases, with 9 bases between them. This CDR3 is CASSMIGVTDTQYF. Written as DNA, the CDR3 is TGTGCCAGTAGTATGATAGGTGTCACAGATACGCAGTATTTT.

V and J are TRBV11-2 and TRBJ1-6; D is uncertain. This CDR3 is 12 amino acids long. Trimming removed 3 bases at V and 9 bases at J, with 6 bases between. Germline CDR1 reads SGHAT; CDR2 reads FQNNGV. The CDR3 region is CASSLVSSPLHF. The DNA of the CDR3 is TGTGCCAGCAGCTTGGTTTCTTCACCCCTCCACTTT.

There are many counts of this clonotype. V gene TRBV13 combines with J gene TRBJ2-7; TRBD1 matches 10 bases. V trimming: 3 bases; J trimming: 2 bases; junction bases outside the gene matches: 10. CDR1 and CDR2 (germline): PRHDT, FYEKMQ (reference sequence). The CDR3 contains 17 residues. CDR3: CASSLSRGQGGTYEQYF. Written as DNA, the CDR3 is TGTGCCAGCAGCTTGAGTAGAGGACAGGGGGGAACCTACGAGCAGTACTTC.

This clonotype showed up just a few times. This chain joins TRBV7-6 and TRBJ2-1; TRBD1 might be the D (6 bases). Germline V CDR1 and CDR2: SGHVS, FNYEAQ. CDR3 length: 13 amino acids. Trimming took off 5 bases at V and 6 bases at J, with 11 bases between the two ends. CDR3 in amino acids: CASSRLGANEQFF. The DNA of the CDR3 is TGTGCCAGCAGCCGTCTGGGGGCCAATGAGCAGTTCTTC.

This sequence joins TRBV29-1 and TRBJ2-1; 7 bases are shared with TRBD2. V dropped 3 bases and J dropped 3; count of bases not matched to a gene: 5. Germline V gives CDR1 SQVTM, CDR2 ANQGSEA. The CDR3 covers 14 residues. In nucleotides, the CDR3 is TGCAGCGTTGATGTGAGCGGGGTCTACAATGAGCAGTTCTTC. It is translated as CSVDVSGVYNEQFF.

This clonotype was observed many times. The DNA for the CDR3 is TGTGCCAGCAGTTTCGTCGGCCTCATGAGCAATCAGCCCCAGCATTTT. It specifies CASSFVGLMSNQPQHF. The chain has TRBV12-3 or TRBV12-4 and TRBJ1-5; D gene ambiguous. The CDR3 sequence is 16 residues long. V was trimmed by 3 bases and J by 1 base, leaving 13 bases between them.

The sample holds many counts of this clonotype. CDR3 coding DNA: TGTGCCAGCAGTTACTCCGGCCAGCGAAACACCATATATTTT. Protein product: CASSYSGQRNTIYF. The chain combines TRBV6-5 with TRBJ1-3; D is unclear. Germline CDR1 is MNHEY and CDR2 is SVGAGI. The germline V and J ends were trimmed by 0 bases and 5 bases, with 8 bases remaining between them. There are 14 residues in the CDR3.

The V call is TRBV28, the J call TRBJ2-7, with no clear D. The CDR3 has 14 residues. Germline values: CDR1 MDHEN, CDR2 SYDVKM. Trimming shortened V by 2 bases and J by 2 bases, and 10 bases separated the two germline ends. This CDR3 reads CASSLKVLTYEQYF. The CDR3 region has the DNA TGTGCCAGCAGTTTAAAGGTCCTTACCTACGAGCAGTACTTC. Variable domain in full (rest from reference TRBV28 and TRBJ2-7): DVKVTQSSRYLVKRTGEKVFLECVQDMDHENMFWYRQDPGLGLRLIYFSYDVKMKEKGDIPEGYSVSREKKERFSLILESASTNQTSMYLCASSLKVLTYEQYFGPGTRLTVT.

The chain couples TRBV20-1 to TRBJ2-7; D possibly corresponds to TRBD2 (6 bases). CDR1 and CDR2 from the germline V gene are DFQATT and SNEGSKA (reference sequence). V was shortened by 5 bases and J by 2 bases, with 25 bases between the two germline ends. This CDR3 is built from 17 residues. Here the CDR3 DNA reads TGCAGTGCTGAAGGGGTACTGGGAGGCCAAACAACCTACGAGCAGTACTTC. Amino acid sequence: CSAEGVLGGQTTYEQYF.

This clonotype was recorded many times. The chain links TRBV3-1 to TRBJ2-2; D is perhaps TRBD1 or TRBD2 (6 bases each). V was pared by 3 bases and J by 5 bases, with 13 bases between. The CDR3 spans 15 residues. Germline loops: CDR1 LGHDT, CDR2 YNNKEL (reference sequence). The CDR3 DNA sequence: TGTGCCAGCAGCCATGTACAGGGAGGTACCGGGGAGCTGTTTTTT. Protein product: CASSHVQGGTGELFF.

J is TRBJ2-1 and V is TRBV29-1, with TRBD2 identical over 11 bases. This CDR3 comprises 15 residues. Germline V gene sequence: CDR1 SQVTM, CDR2 ANQGSEA. The junction had 11 bases not matched to a gene; V was cut back by 4 bases and J by 9 bases. The CDR3 nucleotides are TGCAGCGTTGCGGGTACAGCTACTAGCGGGGGTGAGCAGTTCTTC. It specifies CSVAGTATSGGEQFF.

In its sample, this clonotype was seen a few times. V and J are TRBV7-2 and TRBJ1-3; possibly TRBD1 for D (5 bases). Germline V CDR1 and CDR2: SGHTA, FQGNSA. Trimming pared 2 bases from V and 1 base from J, leaving 12 bases between. CDR3 length: 16 amino acids. The CDR3 sequence is CASSLRGRESGNTIYF. The CDR3 bases are TGTGCCAGCAGCTTACGGGGCAGGGAATCTGGAAACACCATATATTTT.

This clonotype has only a few counts. The CDR3 sequence: CASSPLGELFF. DNA of the CDR3: TGTGCCAGCAGCCCCCTGGGGGAGCTGTTTTTT. V is TRBV11-3 and J is TRBJ2-2; D ambiguous. V lost 5 bases, J lost 8 bases, and 6 bases lay in between. This CDR3 comprises 11 residues. The germline V gene has CDR1 SGHNT and CDR2 YENEEA.

This clonotype has more than one count but fewer than ten. The chain carries TRBV7-6 and TRBJ1-1; TRBD1 aligns across 11 bases. Unmatched junction bases numbered 5, after V lost 5 bases and J lost 3 bases. The CDR3 consists of 15 residues. Germline CDR1 SGHVS, CDR2 FNYEAQ. In DNA form, the CDR3 reads TGTGCCAGCAGCCCCAGGGACAGGGGGGACACTGAAGCTTTCTTT. This encodes CASSPRDRGDTEAFF.

This clonotype was counted ten times or more. The CDR3: CSARHLNTEAFF. The CDR3 DNA sequence: TGCAGTGCACGGCACTTGAACACTGAAGCTTTCTTT. The chain carries TRBV29-1 and TRBJ1-1; D unclear. Germline V gene data show CDR1 as SQVTM and CDR2 as ANQGSEA. The CDR3 totals 12 residues.

This clonotype came up many times. This CDR3 is CSAMTGTSPSEQFF. The CDR3 coding sequence is TGCAGTGCTATGACCGGGACTAGCCCCTCCGAGCAGTTCTTC. The J gene is TRBJ2-1, the V gene TRBV20-1; TRBD2 agrees at 9 bases. This CDR3 has 14 residues. Per germline, CDR1 DFQATT and CDR2 SNEGSKA (reference sequence). The ends lost 4 bases at V and 10 bases at J; junction bases unmatched: 11.